This entry lists 14 T cell receptor beta chains sequenced from one sample in a study of CD8 T cells in seronegative destructive rheumatoid arthritis. Sequencing was performed with immunoSEQ multiplex PCR; in TCRdb, only in-frame clones are kept and a portion is missing. The data hold several hundred clones, with about 85% observed a single time. Material: CD8+ T cells from blood. Receptors originate from a woman between 45 and 69 years old with seronegative destructive rheumatoid arthritis.

The chain combines TRBV28 with TRBJ1-2; D call uncertain. There are 12 residues in the CDR3. V dropped 3 bases and J dropped 7 bases, with 9 bases sitting between them. Germline V lookup: CDR1 MDHEN, CDR2 SYDVKM. The CDR3 coding sequence is TGTGCCAGCAGTTTGGAGGTTCGTGGCTACACCTTC. Amino acid sequence: CASSLEVRGYTF.

The chain joins TRBV7-9 to TRBJ1-5; tentatively, D is TRBD1 (5 bases). Germline CDR1 reads SEHNR; CDR2 reads FQNEAQ (reference sequence). The CDR3 is 15 residues long. V lost 1 base to trimming and J lost 6 bases, with 13 bases between them. CDR3 bases: TGTGCCAGCAGCTTAGGCAGGGAAAGTGGTCAGCCCCAGCATTTT. This encodes CASSLGRESGQPQHF.

This clone was counted a single time. The rearrangement links TRBV11-2 to TRBJ2-7; TRBD1 is a possible D gene (6 bases). The V gene lost 1 base and the J gene lost 5 bases, with 18 bases spanning the gap. Germline V gene data show CDR1 as SGHAT and CDR2 as FQNNGV. This CDR3 is built from 16 residues. The CDR3 DNA follows: TGTGCCAGCAGCTTAGTCCGGCCAGGGGCTTTACACGAGCAGTACTTC. Amino acid sequence: CASSLVRPGALHEQYF.

DNA for the CDR3: TGTGCCACCAGCAGAGATCCAGGGTTTAATCAGCCCCAGCATTTT. The encoded protein is CATSRDPGFNQPQHF. The chain links TRBV15 to TRBJ1-5; TRBD1 might be the D (5 bases). From germline, CDR1 is LNHNV and CDR2 YYDKDF (reference sequence). V dropped 0 bases and J dropped 4 bases, with 10 bases sitting between them. CDR3 length: 15 amino acids.

The chain couples TRBV5-8 to TRBJ2-7; D ambiguous. Looked up from germline, CDR1 is SGHTS and CDR2 is YDEGEE. The CDR3 runs to 11 residues. V dropped 0 bases and J dropped 4 bases, with 2 bases sitting between them. The CDR3 spells CASSLAYEQYF. As DNA, the CDR3 is TGTGCCAGCAGCTTGGCTTACGAGCAGTACTTC.

The genes are TRBV21-1 and TRBJ2-3; TRBD1, the table's D call, was not compared with the DNA. TRBV21-1 is labeled a pseudogene. The CDR3 is 19 amino acids. CDR3 nucleotide sequence: TGTGCCAGCAGCACCCCCGTGGGTATAATCGGACAGGGCATCGATACGCAGTATTTT. It codes for CASSTPVGIIGQGIDTQYF.

The chain employs TRBV4-1 and TRBJ2-1; possible D gene TRBD2, 6 bases. CDR1 is MGHRA, CDR2 YSYEKL, per germline. CDR3 size: 14 residues. Trimming took off 5 bases at V and 10 bases at J, with 18 bases between the two ends. The CDR3 coding sequence is TGCGCCAGCAGCGAAGCAGAGAGGGCGGGGGAGCAGTTCTTC. Its protein is CASSEAERAGEQFF.

The rearrangement links TRBV6-6 to TRBJ2-6, with 7 bases identical to TRBD1. There are 14 residues in the CDR3. Trimming took 4 bases from V and 12 from J; bases not matched to a gene: 9. CDR1 and CDR2 from the germline V gene are MNHNY and SVGAGI (reference sequence). In DNA form, the CDR3 reads TGTGCCAGCAGTTCTCCGGACAGGCCCGGCGTCCTGACTTTC. Its translation is CASSSPDRPGVLTF.

The genes are TRBV19 and TRBJ1-1, with 8 bases lining up with TRBD1. CDR1 is LNHDA, CDR2 SQIVND, per germline (reference sequence). The length of the CDR3 is 13 residues. After removal of 4 bases from V and 6 bases from J, the junction contained 4 bases not matched to a gene. For the CDR3, the DNA is TGTGCCAGTAGTACAAAGACAGGGGCTGAAGCTTTCTTT. It specifies CASSTKTGAEAFF. The entire variable domain, with the rest obtained from reference TRBV19 and TRBJ1-1, is as follows: DGGITQSPKYLFRKEGQNVTLSCEQNLNHDAMYWYRQDPGQGLRLIYYSQIVNDFQKGDIAEGYSVSREKKESFPLTVTSAQKNPTAFYLCASSTKTGAEAFFGQGTRLTVV.

This clone was observed once. The chain is built from TRBV5-5 and TRBJ1-5; 11 nucleotides agree with TRBD1. With V trimmed by 4 bases and J by 0 bases, 12 bases remained unmatched. This CDR3 has 19 amino acids. Germline V lookup: CDR1 SGHKS, CDR2 YYEKEE (reference sequence). The DNA of the CDR3 is TGTGCCAGCAGCGCCTCCGGGACAGGGGGACCTTATAGCAATCAGCCCCAGCATTTT. Translating it yields CASSASGTGGPYSNQPQHF.

This rearrangement joins TRBV19 to TRBJ1-1, with a possible D match to TRBD1 (6 bases). Germline CDR1 LNHDA, CDR2 SQIVND (reference sequence). The CDR3 length is 15 residues. V lost 3 bases, J lost 4 bases, and 15 bases lay in between. Written as DNA, the CDR3 is TGTGCCAGTAGTATGGAGTCAGGGGCCCTCACTGAAGCTTTCTTT. Translated: CASSMESGALTEAFF.

This clone showed up just a few times. This sequence joins TRBV7-9 and TRBJ1-6; TRBD1 matches at 8 bases. CDR3 length: 12 amino acids. Germline trimming cut 5 bases from V and 14 bases from J; bases unmatched to any gene: 5. The germline V gene has CDR1 SEHNR and CDR2 FQNEAQ (reference sequence). CDR3 in DNA: TGTGCCAGCAGCCGGGGACAGGAGGCCCTCCACTTT. Its translation: CASSRGQEALHF.

In this sample, this clone turned up once. J is TRBJ1-1 and V is TRBV2; 8 bases fit TRBD1. Trimming removed 1 base from V and 7 bases from J; junction bases left unmatched: 5. Germline V lookup: CDR1 SNHLY, CDR2 FYNNEI. The CDR3 spans 14 residues. The CDR3 region is CASSEGTGKDEAFF. The CDR3 nucleotides are TGTGCCAGCAGTGAAGGGACAGGGAAGGATGAAGCTTTCTTT.

The chain combines TRBV28 with TRBJ2-7; tentative D call: TRBD1 (5 bases). The CDR3 length is 13 residues. V was shortened by 3 bases and J by 3 bases, with 9 bases between the two germline ends. CDR1 and CDR2 from the germline V gene are MDHEN and SYDVKM. The CDR3 coding sequence is TGTGCCAGCAGTTTCGGGCAGGGCTACGAGCAGTACTTC. Amino acids: CASSFGQGYEQYF.